This T cell receptor beta chain was profiled in a study of blood T cell repertoires in COVID-19. Study summary: Some COVID-19 samples were acute and others convalescent; all came from the United States, Italy and Spain.

Per the original methods: Using reference gene primer amplification, nucleated cell counts were estimated. Repertoires were generated with immunoSEQ multiplex PCR, while TCRdb's copy carries only in-frame clones and drops some. That table is the source of V, J and clone size, and D and trimming were worked out from the DNA. This table has about 120,000 clones, more than 75% appearing once. Germline-derived CDR1 and CDR2 are KGHSH and LQKENI. Trimming cost V 6 bases and J 7 bases, with 25 bases left between them. This CDR3 has 17 residues. The sample consisted of peripheral blood. The receptor was derived from a woman aged 50 to 60 with acute or convalescent COVID-19. V usage is TRBV18 and J usage is TRBJ2-1; possible D gene TRBD1, 6 bases. The CDR3 protein is CASSQGSSVTVWNEQFF. The CDR3 DNA reads TGTGCCAGCTCGCAGGGGAGCAGCGTGACGGTTTGGAATGAGCAGTTCTTC.